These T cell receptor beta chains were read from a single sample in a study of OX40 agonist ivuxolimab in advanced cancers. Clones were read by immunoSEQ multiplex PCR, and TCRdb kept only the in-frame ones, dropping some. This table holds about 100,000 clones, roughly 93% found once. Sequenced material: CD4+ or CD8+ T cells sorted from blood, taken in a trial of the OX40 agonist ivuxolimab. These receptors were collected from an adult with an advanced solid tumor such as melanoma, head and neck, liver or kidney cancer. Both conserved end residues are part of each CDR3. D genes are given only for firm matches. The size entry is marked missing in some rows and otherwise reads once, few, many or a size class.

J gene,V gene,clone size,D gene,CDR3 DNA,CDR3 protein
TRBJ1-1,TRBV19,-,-,TGTGCCAGTACCCGAGGGACACCTGAAGCTTTCTTT,CASTRGTPEAFF
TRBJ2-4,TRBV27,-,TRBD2,TGTGCCAGCAGTCCCCGCGGGGGACCCGGGGTATACATTCAGTACTTC,CASSPRGGPGVYIQYF
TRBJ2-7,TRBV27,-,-,TGTGCCAGCAGCTCCACCCGGGGGACCAACTACGAGCAGTACTTC,CASSSTRGTNYEQYF
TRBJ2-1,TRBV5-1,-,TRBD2,TGCGCCAGCAGCTTGATAGCGGGGAACAATGAGCAGTTCTTC,CASSLIAGNNEQFF
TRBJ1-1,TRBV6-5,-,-,TGTGCCAGCAGTTCCCAAACATGGAACACTGAAGCTTTCTTT,CASSSQTWNTEAFF
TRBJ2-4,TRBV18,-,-,TGTGCCAGCTCACCCTGGGAACGGCAAAACATTCAGTACTTC,CASSPWERQNIQYF
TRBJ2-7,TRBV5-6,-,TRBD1,TGTGCCAGCAGCTTGTTACAGGGGAGATACGAGCAGTACTTC,CASSLLQGRYEQYF
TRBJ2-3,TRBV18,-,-,TGTGCCAGCTCACCCCCGGTTGGTAGCAGTAGCACAGATACGCAGTATTTT,CASSPPVGSSSTDTQYF
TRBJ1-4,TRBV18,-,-,TGTGCCAGCTCATCGGGACACTCTAATGAAAAACTGTTTTTT,CASSSGHSNEKLFF
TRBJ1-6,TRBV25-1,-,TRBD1,TGTGCCAGCAGTGAGGGACAGGCCTCCTATAATTCACCCCTCCACTTT,CASSEGQASYNSPLHF
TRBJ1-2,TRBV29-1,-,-,TGCAGCGTTGAGGAGGGGCCGGGCTATGGCTACACCTTC,CSVEEGPGYGYTF
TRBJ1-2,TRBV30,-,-,TGTGCCTGGAGTGGGACCGGGGGGGCTGGCTACACCTTC,CAWSGTGGAGYTF
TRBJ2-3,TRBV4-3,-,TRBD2,TGCGCCAGCAGCAAAGCGGGGGGGCGCGCAGATACGCAGTATTTT,CASSKAGGRADTQYF
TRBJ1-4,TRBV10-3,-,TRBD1,TGTGCCATCAGCCTCGGGACCGGGACAGGGGAGAAACTGTTTTTT,CAISLGTGTGEKLFF
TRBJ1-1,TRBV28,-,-,TGTGCCAGCAGTCCCCTATACACTGAAGCTTTCTTT,CASSPLYTEAFF
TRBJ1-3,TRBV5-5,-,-,TGTGCCAGCAGCTTGAGCGTTGGTATGGGGTTTGGAAACACCATATATTTT,CASSLSVGMGFGNTIYF
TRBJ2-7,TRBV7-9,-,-,TGTGCCAGCAGCTCAACAGGTGCCTACGAGCAGTACTTC,CASSSTGAYEQYF
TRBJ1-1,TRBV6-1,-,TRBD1,TGTGCCAGCAGTGAAGTCACAGGGGTTAACACTGAAGCTTTCTTT,CASSEVTGVNTEAFF
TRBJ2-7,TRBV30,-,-,TGTGCCTGGGGTCAGGGGTATTACGAGCAGTACTTC,CAWGQGYYEQYF
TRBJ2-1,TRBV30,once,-,TGTGCCTGTATTCGGGGGGCTTTCTACAATGAGCAGTTCTTC,CACIRGAFYNEQFF
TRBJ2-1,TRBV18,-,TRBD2,TGTGCCAGCTCACCACCAACTAGCGGGAGCGGTTACAATGAGCAGTTCTTC,CASSPPTSGSGYNEQFF
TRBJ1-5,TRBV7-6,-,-,TGTGCCAGCAGCTTTTTAGATCAGCCCCAGCATTTT,CASSFLDQPQHF
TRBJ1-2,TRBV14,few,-,TGTGCCAGCAGCCGATTACCCCCGGGGCCAGACTATGGCTACACCTTC,CASSRLPPGPDYGYTF
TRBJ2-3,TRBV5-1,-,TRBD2,TGCGCCAGCAGCCAAGCGGGAGGGGGAGGAGATACGCAGTATTTT,CASSQAGGGGDTQYF
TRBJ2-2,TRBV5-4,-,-,TGTGCCAGCAGCTTGCTCGCCGGGGAGCTGTTTTTT,CASSLLAGELFF
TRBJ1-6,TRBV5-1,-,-,TGCGCCAGCAGCTTTCGACAGGCCGATAATTCACCCCTCCACTTT,CASSFRQADNSPLHF
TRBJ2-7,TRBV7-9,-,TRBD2,TGTGCCAGCAGCTTAGCGGCTAGCGGGATCTCCTACGAGCAGTACTTC,CASSLAASGISYEQYF
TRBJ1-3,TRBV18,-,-,TGTGCCAGCTCCCAGGACCGGCCCGGCTCTGGAAACACCATATATTTT,CASSQDRPGSGNTIYF
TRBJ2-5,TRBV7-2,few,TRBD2,TGTGCCAGCAGCTCCAAAGCGGGGAGAGCCCAAGAGACCCAGTACTTC,CASSSKAGRAQETQYF
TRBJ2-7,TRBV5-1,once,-,TGCGCCAGCAGCCAAGGTACCTCCGGCCAGGCCCCATTGTACTTC,CASSQGTSGQAPLYF
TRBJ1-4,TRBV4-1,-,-,TGCGCCAGCAGCCAAGATCTGACAACTAATGAAAAACTGTTTTTT,CASSQDLTTNEKLFF
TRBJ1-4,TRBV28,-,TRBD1,TGTGCCACAGCTATCCCACGGGGGACAGGGAGTGAAAAACTGTTTTTT,CATAIPRGTGSEKLFF
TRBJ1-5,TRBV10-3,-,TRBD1,TGTGCCATCAGTGAAGGACAGGGATCCGCCCAGCATTTT,CAISEGQGSAQHF
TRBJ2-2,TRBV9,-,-,TGTGCCAGCAGCGTGAACACCGGGGAGCTGTTTTTT,CASSVNTGELFF
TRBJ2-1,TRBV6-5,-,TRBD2,TGTGCCAGCAGTTGGACTAGCGGGGGCTACAATGAGCAGTTCTTC,CASSWTSGGYNEQFF
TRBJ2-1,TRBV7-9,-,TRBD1,TGTGCCAGCAGCTTAGGACAGGGATTCAATGAGCAGTTCTTC,CASSLGQGFNEQFF
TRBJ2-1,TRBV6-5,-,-,TGTGCCAGCAGGGCGGACTCGTACAATGAGCAGTTCTTC,CASRADSYNEQFF
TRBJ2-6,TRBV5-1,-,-,TGCGCCAGCAGCTTACCCGACCTCTCTGGGGCCAACGTCCTGACTTTC,CASSLPDLSGANVLTF
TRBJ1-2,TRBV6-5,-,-,TGTGCCAGCAGTGAATCCGCAGGGACCTATGGCTACACCTTC,CASSESAGTYGYTF
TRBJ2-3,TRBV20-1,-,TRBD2,TGCAATGGACTAGTGGCAGATACGCAGTATTTT,CNGLVADTQYF
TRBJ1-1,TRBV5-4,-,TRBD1,TGTGCCAGCAGCCTTGGCAGCAGGGGGCACAGCACTGAAGCTTTCTTT,CASSLGSRGHSTEAFF
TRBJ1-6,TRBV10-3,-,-,TGTGCCATCAGTGAAATGGGCTTACTCTTTCCCCTCCACTTT,CAISEMGLLFPLHF
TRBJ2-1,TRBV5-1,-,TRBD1,TGCGCCAGCAGCAAGGGGACAGGGGGGAATGAGCAGTTCTTC,CASSKGTGGNEQFF
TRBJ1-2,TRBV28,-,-,TGTGCCAGCAGTTTGGTTGGCAGATCTAACTATGGCTACACCTTC,CASSLVGRSNYGYTF
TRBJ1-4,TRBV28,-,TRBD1,TGTGCCAGCAGTTTACAAGGACAGGGAGAAGAAAAACTGTTTTTT,CASSLQGQGEEKLFF
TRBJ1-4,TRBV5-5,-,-,TGTGCCAGCAGCTTGGGGGCTTCCATGGGGGAAAAACTGTTTTTT,CASSLGASMGEKLFF
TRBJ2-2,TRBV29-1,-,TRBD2,TGCAGCGTTCGGGCTCGGCCTTTGCAGCGGGGGAACACCGGGGAGCTGTTTTTT,CSVRARPLQRGNTGELFF
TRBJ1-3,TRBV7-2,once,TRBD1,TGTGCCAGCAGCTTGGGGACAGGGCTTGGAAACACCATATATTTT,CASSLGTGLGNTIYF
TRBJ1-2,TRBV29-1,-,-,TGCAGCGTTGAGGGGACACCGTTCTATGGCTACACCTTC,CSVEGTPFYGYTF
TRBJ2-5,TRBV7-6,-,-,TGTGCCAGCAGCTTTGCGGAGACCCAGTACTTC,CASSFAETQYF
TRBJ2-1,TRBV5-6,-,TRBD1,TGTGCCAGCAGCCCGCAGGGACAGGGAAGTTTCAATGAGCAGTTCTTC,CASSPQGQGSFNEQFF
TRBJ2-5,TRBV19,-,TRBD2,TGTGCCAGTAGTAGTGGACTAGCGGGGGGTTTGGAGACCCAGTACTTC,CASSSGLAGGLETQYF
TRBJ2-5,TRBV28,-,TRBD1,TGTGCCAGCAGTTTCCGGACAGGTCGGTACCAAGAGACCCAGTACTTC,CASSFRTGRYQETQYF
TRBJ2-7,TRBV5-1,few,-,TGCGCCAGCAGCAACACCCGGGGCTCCTACGAGCAGTACTTC,CASSNTRGSYEQYF